These T cell receptor beta chains were read from a single sample in a study of T cells in Graves' hyperthyroidism and ophthalmopathy. TCRdb passed the multiplex PCR reads through MiXCR, listing each CDR3 protein once. Of 380,000 or so distinct CDR3 sequences listed, about a fifth are singletons. The specimen was blood. The receptor source for this set is a woman aged 18-30 years with Graves' hyperthyroidism. CDR3s include the opening cysteine and the closing phenylalanine or tryptophan. A D gene is named only where the DNA matches it firmly. Not all rows give a size; the values are once, few, many and, for expanded clones, a class.

clone size,D gene,V gene,J gene,CDR3 DNA,CDR3 protein
NA,NA,TRBV6-2/TRBV6-3,TRBJ2-2,TGTGCCAGCAGTTACTCGGTGGGACGGCCGAACACCGGGGAGCTGTTTTTT,CASSYSVGRPNTGELFF
many,NA,TRBV12-3/TRBV12-4,TRBJ1-3,TGTGCCAGCAGTTCCCAGTCCTCTGGAAACACCATATATTTT,CASSSQSSGNTIYF
many,NA,TRBV12-3/TRBV12-4,TRBJ2-2,TGTGCCAGCAGTACGACGGGACGGACGACCGGGGAGCTGTTTTTT,CASSTTGRTTGELFF
NA,NA,TRBV25-1,TRBJ1-1,TGTGCCAGCAGTTACCCCCTGGGGACTGAAGCTTTCTTT,CASSYPLGTEAFF
many,NA,TRBV12-3/TRBV12-4,TRBJ1-1,TGTGCCAGCAGGAAGGGACAGAACACTGAAGCTTTCTTT,CASRKGQNTEAFF
many,NA,TRBV7-8,TRBJ1-3,TGTGCCAGCAGCCCAACCGGGACTCCCACTGGAAACACCATATATTTT,CASSPTGTPTGNTIYF
many,TRBD1,TRBV12-3/TRBV12-4,TRBJ2-5,TGTGCCAGCAGAACAGGGGCGCGGGAGACCCAGTACTTC,CASRTGARETQYF
many,TRBD1,TRBV6-1,TRBJ2-7,TGTGCCAGCAGATCCCCGGGACAGTCCTACGAGCAGTACTTC,CASRSPGQSYEQYF
many,NA,TRBV28,TRBJ1-1,TGTGCCAGCGGACCGACGAACACTGAAGCTTTCTTT,CASGPTNTEAFF
NA,NA,TRBV6-1,TRBJ1-2,TGTGCCAGCACGGGCAGCCGTCCTTATGGCTACACCTTC,CASTGSRPYGYTF
many,NA,TRBV29-1,TRBJ1-1,TGCAGCGGCCTTCCTTGGCCGAACACTGAAGCTTTCTTT,CSGLPWPNTEAFF
many,TRBD1,TRBV28,TRBJ2-7,TGTGCCAGCAGTTTTCCCGTCGGACAGGGGGAGAAGCAGTACTTC,CASSFPVGQGEKQYF
many,NA,TRBV2,TRBJ1-2,TGTGCCAGCACCCGGAACTATGGCTACACCTTC,CASTRNYGYTF
many,TRBD1,TRBV5-1,TRBJ1-1,TGCGCCAGCAGCTTGGAAGGGACAGGGAACACTGAAGCTTTCTTT,CASSLEGTGNTEAFF
many,TRBD2,TRBV2,TRBJ2-7,TGTGCCAGCAGTGAGAGGGGTAGCGGGGGCCTAAGCTCCTACGAGCAGTACTTC,CASSERGSGGLSSYEQYF
many,NA,TRBV20-1,TRBJ1-1,TGCAGTGGGGACCTGGGCTTGGGGGGATACACTGAAGCTTTCTTT,CSGDLGLGGYTEAFF
many,NA,TRBV6-1,TRBJ2-2,TGTGCCAGCATATTTTTGGGGGCGGCCGGGGAGCTGTTTTTT,CASIFLGAAGELFF